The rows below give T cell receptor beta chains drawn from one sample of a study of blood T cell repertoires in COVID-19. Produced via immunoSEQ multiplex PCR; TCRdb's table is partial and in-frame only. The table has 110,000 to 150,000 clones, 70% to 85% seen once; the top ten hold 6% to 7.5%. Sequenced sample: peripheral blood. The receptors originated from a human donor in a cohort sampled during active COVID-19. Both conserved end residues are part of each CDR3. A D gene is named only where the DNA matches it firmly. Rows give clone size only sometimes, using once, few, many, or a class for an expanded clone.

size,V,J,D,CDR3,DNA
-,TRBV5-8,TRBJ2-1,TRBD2,CASRGREVSSYNEQFF,TGTGCCAGCAGGGGGAGGGAAGTAAGCTCCTACAATGAGCAGTTCTTC
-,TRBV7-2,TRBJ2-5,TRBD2,CASSQLAGDPNPYF,TGTGCCAGCAGCCAACTAGCGGGGGACCCTAATCCGTACTTC
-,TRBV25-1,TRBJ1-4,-,CASSDTGGGREKLFF,TGTGCCAGCAGTGATACGGGGGGCGGTAGGGAAAAACTGTTTTTT
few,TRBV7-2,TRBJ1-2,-,CASSLSNGGNGYTF,TGTGCCAGCAGCCTATCTAATGGGGGGAATGGCTACACCTTC
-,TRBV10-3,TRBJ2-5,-,CAISESNQGWYQETQYF,TGTGCCATCAGTGAGTCGAACCAGGGATGGTACCAAGAGACCCAGTACTTC
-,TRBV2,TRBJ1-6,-,CASSGEATSYNSPLHF,TGTGCCAGCAGTGGAGAGGCCACGTCCTATAATTCACCCCTCCACTTT
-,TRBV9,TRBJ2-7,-,CASSVEGRAGAPMNEQYF,TGTGCCAGCAGCGTAGAGGGTAGGGCGGGGGCCCCTATGAACGAGCAGTACTTC
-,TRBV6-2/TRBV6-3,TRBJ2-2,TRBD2,CASSQAGLAGITGELFF,TGTGCCAGCAGCCAAGCGGGACTAGCGGGGATCACCGGGGAGCTGTTTTTT
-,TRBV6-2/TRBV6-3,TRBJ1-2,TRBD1,CASSYLGQGVHGYTF,TGTGCCAGCAGTTACCTCGGACAGGGAGTACATGGCTACACCTTC
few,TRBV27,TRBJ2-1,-,CASSLQGDPYNEQFF,TGTGCCAGCAGTTTACAGGGCGACCCCTACAATGAGCAGTTCTTC
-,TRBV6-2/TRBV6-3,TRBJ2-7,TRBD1,CASSLTGAREQYF,TGTGCCAGCAGCCTAACAGGGGCGCGGGAGCAGTACTTC
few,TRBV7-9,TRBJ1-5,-,CASSSAGAPDKPQHF,TGTGCCAGCAGCTCAGCGGGGGCTCCCGATAAGCCCCAGCATTTT
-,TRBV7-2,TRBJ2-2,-,CASSLGGAAGELFF,TGTGCCAGCAGCTTAGGAGGTGCGGCCGGGGAGCTGTTTTTT
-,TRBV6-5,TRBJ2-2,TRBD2,CASRATSGFGELFF,TGTGCCAGCAGAGCGACTAGCGGGTTCGGGGAGCTGTTTTTT
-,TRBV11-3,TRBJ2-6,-,CASSPSRGSGANVLTF,TGTGCCAGCAGCCCTAGCAGGGGCTCTGGGGCCAACGTCCTGACTTTC
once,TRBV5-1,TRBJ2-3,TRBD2,CASSRLAGGADTQYF,TGCGCCAGCAGCAGACTAGCGGGGGGGGCGGATACGCAGTATTTT
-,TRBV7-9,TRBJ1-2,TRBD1,CASSSETPGTGSGYTF,TGTGCCAGCAGCTCCGAGACCCCCGGGACAGGGTCTGGCTACACCTTC
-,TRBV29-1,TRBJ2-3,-,CSVVIGGASDTQYF,TGCAGCGTTGTGATTGGGGGGGCCTCAGATACGCAGTATTTT
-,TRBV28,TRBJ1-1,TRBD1,CASSSRGPAEAFF,TGTGCCAGCAGTTCAAGGGGGCCGGCTGAAGCTTTCTTT
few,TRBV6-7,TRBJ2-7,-,CATPPRLMNVYEQYF,TGTGCCACCCCACCTAGACTAATGAATGTATACGAGCAGTACTTC
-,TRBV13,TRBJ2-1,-,CASSLFTVSYNEQFF,TGTGCCAGCAGCTTATTCACAGTCTCCTACAATGAGCAGTTCTTC
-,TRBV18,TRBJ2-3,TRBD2,CASSPPGAGGLMNADTQYF,TGTGCCAGCTCACCCCCAGGAGCGGGGGGGCTAATGAACGCAGATACGCAGTATTTT
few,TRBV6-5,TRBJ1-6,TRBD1,CASSSSTGEHSPLHF,TGTGCCAGCAGTTCCTCCACAGGGGAACATTCACCCCTCCACTTT
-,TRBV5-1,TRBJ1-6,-,CASSLEGREHSPLHF,TGCGCCAGCAGCTTGGAGGGTAGGGAGCATTCACCCCTCCACTTT
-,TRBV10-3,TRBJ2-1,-,CAISGRGEADEQFF,TGTGCCATCAGTGGCAGGGGAGAAGCAGATGAGCAGTTCTTC
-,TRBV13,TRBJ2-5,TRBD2,CASNLGGGRSQYF,TGTGCCAGCAACTTAGGCGGGGGGAGGTCCCAGTACTTC
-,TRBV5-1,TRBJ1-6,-,CASSLGTGSTSPLHF,TGCGCCAGCAGCTTGGGGACGGGGTCGACTTCACCCCTCCACTTT
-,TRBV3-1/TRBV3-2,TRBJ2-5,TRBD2,CASSPSLVSGGRGETQYF,TGTGCCAGCAGCCCCTCCCTAGTAAGCGGGGGGCGGGGGGAGACCCAGTACTTC
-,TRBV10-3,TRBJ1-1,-,CAISGTAEAFF,TGTGCCATCAGTGGGACTGCCGAAGCTTTCTTT
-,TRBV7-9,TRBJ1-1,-,CASSETRGRVSEAFF,TGTGCCAGCAGCGAGACTAGAGGGCGTGTATCTGAAGCTTTCTTT
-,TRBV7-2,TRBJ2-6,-,CASSLEQLLSGANVLTF,TGTGCCAGCAGCTTAGAACAGTTACTCTCTGGGGCCAACGTCCTGACTTTC
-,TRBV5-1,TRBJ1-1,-,CASSFLTGGNTEAFF,TGCGCCAGCAGCTTCCTGACAGGAGGTAACACTGAAGCTTTCTTT
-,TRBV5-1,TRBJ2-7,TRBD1,CASRQGPYEQYF,TGCGCCAGTAGACAGGGGCCCTACGAGCAGTACTTC
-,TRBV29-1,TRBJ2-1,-,CSGVLAGQYNEQFF,TGCAGCGGCGTTCTGGCCGGACAATACAATGAGCAGTTCTTC
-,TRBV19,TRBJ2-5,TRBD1,CASSTSGQGEETQYF,TGTGCCAGTAGTACATCAGGACAGGGGGAAGAGACCCAGTACTTC
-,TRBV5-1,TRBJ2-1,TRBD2,CASSSSGGASYNEQFF,TGCGCCAGCAGCTCTAGCGGGGGCGCCTCCTACAATGAGCAGTTCTTC
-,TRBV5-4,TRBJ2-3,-,CASSIGGAGDTQYF,TGTGCCAGCAGCATTGGGGGGGCTGGGGATACGCAGTATTTT
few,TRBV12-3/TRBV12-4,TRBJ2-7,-,CASGRTVSYEQYF,TGTGCCAGCGGTAGGACAGTCTCCTACGAGCAGTACTTC
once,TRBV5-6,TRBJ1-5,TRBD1,CASSLGQGDNQPQHF,TGTGCCAGCAGCTTGGGACAGGGGGATAATCAGCCCCAGCATTTT
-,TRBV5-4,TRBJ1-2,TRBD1,CASSSTVTKDRVDGYTF,TGTGCCAGCAGCTCAACTGTAACGAAGGACAGGGTGGATGGCTACACCTTC
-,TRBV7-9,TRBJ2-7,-,CASSSHGGPYEQYF,TGTGCCAGCAGCTCCCACGGGGGACCCTACGAGCAGTACTTC
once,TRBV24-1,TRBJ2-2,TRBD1,CATSDRGTGIGTGELFF,TGTGCCACCAGTGATAGGGGGACAGGGATAGGCACCGGGGAGCTGTTTTTT
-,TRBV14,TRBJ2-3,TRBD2,CASSQRLAGLGDTQYF,TGTGCCAGCAGCCAAAGATTAGCGGGGTTGGGAGATACGCAGTATTTT